This is a list of T cell receptor beta chains from one sample in a study of shared clonotypes between healthy human individuals. Profiling relied on immunoSEQ multiplex PCR, and the TCRdb table lists in-frame clones only, not all of them. The sample has fewer than 1 million clones; about 96% are singletons. The sample comprised naive CD8+ T cells sorted from blood. These receptors originate from a man aged 30-40 years in good health. The CDR3 runs from the conserved cysteine through the conserved F or W. A D gene is named only where the DNA matches it firmly. Expanded clones are given a class, and other clones once, few, many or no size at all.

J: TRBJ2-3; V: TRBV4-1; D: TRBD1; size: .; CDR3: CASSPLIRDRGRTDTQYF; DNA: TGCGCCAGCAGCCCCTTGATCAGGGACAGGGGGAGGACAGATACGCAGTATTTT
J: TRBJ2-1; V: TRBV7-9; D: TRBD1; size: .; CDR3: CASSPTGLYNEQFF; DNA: TGTGCCAGCAGCCCGACAGGGCTCTACAATGAGCAGTTCTTC
J: TRBJ1-5; V: TRBV13; D: .; size: .; CDR3: CASSLRGVGNQPQHF; DNA: TGTGCCAGCAGCTTACGGGGAGTGGGCAATCAGCCCCAGCATTTT
J: TRBJ2-5; V: TRBV27; D: TRBD1; size: once; CDR3: CASSIERDRGLGDGETQYF; DNA: TGTGCCAGCAGTATCGAACGGGACAGGGGGCTTGGTGATGGAGAGACCCAGTACTTC
J: TRBJ2-7; V: TRBV11-2; D: TRBD1; size: .; CDR3: CASSWTGVEQYF; DNA: TGTGCCAGCAGTTGGACAGGGGTCGAGCAGTACTTC
J: TRBJ2-7; V: TRBV7-9; D: .; size: .; CDR3: CASSLDHGGRSSYEQYF; DNA: TGTGCCAGCAGCCTAGACCATGGAGGCAGGAGCTCCTACGAGCAGTACTTC
J: TRBJ1-2; V: TRBV4-3; D: .; size: .; CDR3: CASSHDVTVSRVYGYTF; DNA: TGCGCCAGCAGCCATGATGTGACGGTATCTCGGGTCTATGGCTACACCTTC
J: TRBJ2-3; V: TRBV28; D: TRBD2; size: .; CDR3: CASCDPTSGITDTQYF; DNA: TGTGCCAGCTGCGACCCGACTAGCGGGATAACTGATACGCAGTATTTT
J: TRBJ2-5; V: TRBV5-1; D: .; size: once; CDR3: CASSPRWPPMYQETQYF; DNA: TGCGCCAGCAGCCCCAGATGGCCGCCGATGTACCAAGAGACCCAGTACTTC
J: TRBJ2-3; V: TRBV27; D: TRBD1; size: .; CDR3: CASSVGTADTQYF; DNA: TGTGCCAGCAGTGTCGGGACAGCAGATACGCAGTATTTT
J: TRBJ2-2; V: TRBV5-1; D: .; size: .; CDR3: CASSPRQYTGELFF; DNA: TGCGCCAGCAGCCCCAGACAGTACACCGGGGAGCTGTTTTTT
J: TRBJ2-1; V: TRBV13; D: .; size: .; CDR3: CASSLEKSSYNEQFF; DNA: TGTGCCAGCAGCTTAGAGAAGAGCTCCTACAATGAGCAGTTCTTC
J: TRBJ2-1; V: TRBV14; D: TRBD1; size: .; CDR3: CASSQEFQGVVYNEQFF; DNA: TGTGCCAGCAGCCAAGAGTTTCAGGGGGTGGTCTACAATGAGCAGTTCTTC
J: TRBJ2-2; V: TRBV19; D: TRBD1; size: .; CDR3: CASSIWDRGQTGELFF; DNA: TGTGCCAGTAGTATATGGGACAGGGGGCAAACCGGGGAGCTGTTTTTT
J: TRBJ2-1; V: TRBV29-1; D: TRBD2; size: .; CDR3: CSVGGIAGGPYNEQFF; DNA: TGCAGCGTTGGGGGCATAGCGGGAGGGCCCTACAATGAGCAGTTCTTC
J: TRBJ2-3; V: TRBV27; D: .; size: .; CDR3: CASSLWTTATDTQYF; DNA: TGTGCCAGCAGTTTATGGACTACAGCCACAGATACGCAGTATTTT
J: TRBJ2-3; V: TRBV29-1; D: TRBD1; size: .; CDR3: CSVARQGGTDTQYF; DNA: TGCAGCGTTGCCAGACAGGGAGGCACAGATACGCAGTATTTT
J: TRBJ2-6; V: TRBV11-2; D: .; size: .; CDR3: CASSQFSSGSNVLTF; DNA: TGTGCCAGCAGCCAGTTTTCCTCTGGGTCCAACGTCCTGACTTTC
J: TRBJ2-7; V: TRBV7-9; D: .; size: .; CDR3: CAIKKGGAAYEQYF; DNA: TGTGCCATTAAAAAGGGAGGCGCAGCCTACGAGCAGTACTTC
J: TRBJ1-5; V: TRBV7-8; D: .; size: .; CDR3: CASSDRTSNQPQHF; DNA: TGTGCCAGCAGCGACAGGACTAGCAATCAGCCCCAGCATTTT
J: TRBJ2-5; V: TRBV12-5; D: TRBD1; size: .; CDR3: CASGRTGLSETQYF; DNA: TGTGCTAGTGGAAGGACAGGTCTTTCGGAGACCCAGTACTTC
J: TRBJ2-7; V: TRBV2; D: TRBD1; size: .; CDR3: CASRGGTGDNSYEQYF; DNA: TGTGCCAGCAGGGGGGGGACAGGGGATAACTCCTACGAGCAGTACTTC
J: TRBJ1-4; V: TRBV5-4; D: .; size: .; CDR3: CASSLGTRGDEKLFF; DNA: TGTGCCAGCAGCTTGGGAACCAGAGGGGATGAAAAACTGTTTTTT
J: TRBJ2-3; V: TRBV4-1; D: .; size: .; CDR3: CATKSASADTDTQYF; DNA: TGCGCCACCAAAAGCGCCAGCGCCGACACAGATACGCAGTATTTT
J: TRBJ2-5; V: TRBV6-1; D: .; size: once; CDR3: CASSEEPYQETQYF; DNA: TGTGCCAGCAGTGAAGAGCCGTACCAAGAGACCCAGTACTTC
J: TRBJ2-1; V: TRBV7-9; D: TRBD1; size: .; CDR3: CASREQGAYNEQFF; DNA: TGTGCCAGCAGGGAACAGGGGGCGTACAATGAGCAGTTCTTC
J: TRBJ2-1; V: TRBV9; D: .; size: once; CDR3: CASSVAGHGLGEQFF; DNA: TGTGCCAGCAGCGTAGCGGGACACGGTTTGGGTGAGCAGTTCTTC
J: TRBJ2-7; V: TRBV7-9; D: TRBD2; size: .; CDR3: CASSLAKTSTGYEQYF; DNA: TGTGCCAGCAGCTTAGCCAAGACTAGCACGGGGTACGAGCAGTACTTC
J: TRBJ2-7; V: TRBV29-1; D: .; size: .; CDR3: CSVVGLTGSPYEQYF; DNA: TGCAGCGTTGTTGGTCTAACGGGGTCCCCCTACGAGCAGTACTTC
J: TRBJ1-3; V: TRBV15; D: .; size: .; CDR3: CATSGRLGPNTIYF; DNA: TGTGCCACCAGCGGCCGTTTGGGCCCGAACACCATATATTTT
J: TRBJ1-3; V: TRBV14; D: .; size: .; CDR3: CASSQDGTSGNTIYF; DNA: TGTGCCAGCAGCCAAGATGGAACATCTGGAAACACCATATATTTT
J: TRBJ2-3; V: TRBV7-9; D: .; size: .; CDR3: CASSPGVIGTDTQYF; DNA: TGTGCCAGCAGCCCGGGGGTTATCGGCACAGATACGCAGTATTTT
J: TRBJ2-3; V: TRBV29-1; D: .; size: once; CDR3: CSVEGVLEGGTDTQYF; DNA: TGCAGCGTTGAAGGGGTTTTGGAGGGGGGCACAGATACGCAGTATTTT
J: TRBJ2-7; V: TRBV6-5; D: .; size: .; CDR3: CASSYSRETMKVERYF; DNA: TGTGCCAGCAGTTACTCGAGGGAGACAATGAAAGTAGAGCGGTACTTC
J: TRBJ1-5; V: TRBV11-2; D: .; size: .; CDR3: CASSFVSNQPQHF; DNA: TGTGCCAGCAGCTTCGTCAGCAATCAGCCCCAGCATTTT
J: TRBJ2-2; V: TRBV27; D: TRBD2; size: .; CDR3: CASSSPMGGRATGELFF; DNA: TGTGCCAGCAGTTCCCCTATGGGCGGGAGAGCCACCGGGGAGCTGTTTTTT
J: TRBJ1-2; V: TRBV9; D: TRBD1; size: .; CDR3: CASSPTTGRLYGYTF; DNA: TGTGCCAGCAGCCCGACGACAGGGAGACTCTATGGCTACACCTTC
J: TRBJ2-5; V: TRBV5-4; D: .; size: .; CDR3: CASSLTNPQETQYF; DNA: TGTGCCAGCAGCTTAACGAACCCCCAAGAGACCCAGTACTTC
J: TRBJ2-7; V: TRBV11-2; D: .; size: once; CDR3: CASVDSSYEQYF; DNA: TGTGCCAGTGTGGATAGCTCCTACGAGCAGTACTTC
J: TRBJ2-2; V: TRBV7-9; D: TRBD2; size: once; CDR3: CASLQPRASGTTNTGELFF; DNA: TGTGCCAGCCTCCAACCAAGGGCTAGCGGTACTACGAACACCGGGGAGCTGTTTTTT
J: TRBJ2-3; V: TRBV27; D: TRBD2; size: .; CDR3: CASSTSGRGLDTQYF; DNA: TGTGCCAGCAGTACTAGCGGGAGGGGGTTGGATACGCAGTATTTT
J: TRBJ1-2; V: TRBV7-9; D: TRBD1; size: .; CDR3: CASSLAETGYGYTF; DNA: TGTGCCAGCAGCTTAGCGGAGACAGGGTATGGCTACACCTTC
J: TRBJ1-1; V: TRBV10-2; D: .; size: .; CDR3: CASSESPRTLNTEAFF; DNA: TGCGCCAGCAGTGAGTCCCCTCGGACATTGAACACTGAAGCTTTCTTT
J: TRBJ2-7; V: TRBV28; D: TRBD2; size: .; CDR3: CAGRRGGRNEQYF; DNA: TGTGCCGGCCGTCGGGGGGGGCGCAACGAGCAGTACTTC
J: TRBJ2-3; V: TRBV29-1; D: TRBD2; size: .; CDR3: CSARGTSLGVDTQYF; DNA: TGCAGCGCCCGAGGGACTAGCCTTGGTGTAGATACGCAGTATTTT